This T cell receptor (beta chain) originates from a study of shared T cell receptors in the human thymus. The ends lost 0 bases at V and 0 bases at J; junction bases unmatched: 15. Germline-derived CDR1 and CDR2 are MGHRA and YSYEKL. This CDR3 is 20 amino acids long. TCRdb's copy holds only in-frame clones and misses some; the assay was immunoSEQ multiplex PCR. The data hold 540,000 or so clones, with more than 75% observed a single time. The data were also submitted as part of a second study, on human thymus T cells. As reported in that work: Corrective cardiac surgery supplied the resected thymus tissue. Thymic TCR repertoires of unrelated people reportedly overlapped highly.

V gene TRBV4-1 combines with J gene TRBJ2-7; 9 bases agree with TRBD2. Specimen: thymocytes. The receptor was derived from a boy under three years old with a congenital heart defect. The CDR3 loop reads CASSQEPRRVGREGSYEQYF. CDR3 sequence (DNA): TGCGCCAGCAGCCAAGAACCCAGGAGGGTGGGGCGGGAGGGCTCCTACGAGCAGTACTTC.